Presented here are 6 T cell receptor beta chains from one specimen sequenced in a study of cytomegalovirus exposure and HLA in healthy donors. In the PCR, 60 Vbeta and 13 Jbeta primers were used. Profiling relied on immunoSEQ multiplex PCR, and the TCRdb table lists in-frame clones only, not all of them. The table has 150,000 to 200,000 clones, approximately 80% seen once. The sequenced material came from PBMCs. The origin of the receptors is a woman between 50 and 59 years old in good health and CMV-seronegative.

V and J are TRBV7-8 and TRBJ2-7, with TRBD1 matching 8 bases. The CDR3 loop spans 14 amino acids. Unmatched junction bases numbered 5, after V lost 4 bases and J lost 3 bases. Germline lookup yields CDR1 SGHVS and CDR2 FQNEAQ. For the CDR3, the DNA is TGTGCCAGCAGCTCAACCGGGACAGGCTACGAGCAGTACTTC. Amino acids: CASSSTGTGYEQYF.

The V gene is TRBV2, the J gene TRBJ2-7; 9 bases line up with TRBD1. Germline CDR1 reads SNHLY; CDR2 reads FYNNEI. The CDR3 is 14 residues long. Trimming took 6 bases from V and 4 from J; bases not matched to a gene: 7. The CDR3 nucleotides read TGTGCCAGCAGATCCGGGACAGGGAGTTACGAGCAGTACTTC. Amino acid sequence: CASRSGTGSYEQYF.

This clone has a single count. The chain recombines TRBV19 with TRBJ2-7; perhaps TRBD2 as D (6 bases). The germline V gene has CDR1 LNHDA and CDR2 SQIVND (reference sequence). V was shortened by 5 bases and J by 4 bases, with 12 bases between the two germline ends. This CDR3 has 13 amino acids. CDR3 in amino acids: CASSRGSRYEQYF. CDR3 in DNA: TGTGCCAGTAGTCGGGGGAGTCGGTACGAGCAGTACTTC. The variable domain in full, completed from reference TRBV19 and TRBJ2-7, reads DGGITQSPKYLFRKEGQNVTLSCEQNLNHDAMYWYRQDPGQGLRLIYYSQIVNDFQKGDIAEGYSVSREKKESFPLTVTSAQKNPTAFYLCASSRGSRYEQYFGPGTRLTVT.

This clone appeared a few times. The V call is TRBV28, the J call TRBJ2-7; D call uncertain. Germline V CDR1 and CDR2: MDHEN, SYDVKM. The CDR3 contains 15 residues. V was shortened by 2 bases and J by 1 base, with 12 bases between the two germline ends. The CDR3 protein is CASSLIGERSYEQYF. For the CDR3, the DNA is TGTGCCAGCAGTTTAATCGGTGAGAGGTCCTACGAGCAGTACTTC.

The chain uses TRBV15 and TRBJ2-7; D gene uncertain. The CDR3 extends over 13 amino acids. The V and J ends lost 0 bases and 3 bases respectively, with 6 bases between them. Germline V gene sequence: CDR1 LNHNV, CDR2 YYDKDF (reference sequence). The chain's CDR3 is CATSRDFNYEQYF. The CDR3 DNA follows: TGTGCCACCAGCAGAGATTTTAACTACGAGCAGTACTTC.

This sequence joins TRBV19 and TRBJ1-1; D perhaps matches TRBD1 (5 bases). Trimming took off 7 bases at V and 4 bases at J, with 16 bases between the two ends. CDR3 size: 14 residues. Per germline, CDR1 LNHDA and CDR2 SQIVND (reference sequence). The CDR3 loop reads CASNGGMGATEAFF. DNA of the CDR3: TGTGCCAGTAATGGGGGGATGGGTGCCACTGAAGCTTTCTTT. The complete variable domain, with remaining parts taken from reference TRBV19 and TRBJ1-1, reads DGGITQSPKYLFRKEGQNVTLSCEQNLNHDAMYWYRQDPGQGLRLIYYSQIVNDFQKGDIAEGYSVSREKKESFPLTVTSAQKNPTAFYLCASNGGMGATEAFFGQGTRLTVV.